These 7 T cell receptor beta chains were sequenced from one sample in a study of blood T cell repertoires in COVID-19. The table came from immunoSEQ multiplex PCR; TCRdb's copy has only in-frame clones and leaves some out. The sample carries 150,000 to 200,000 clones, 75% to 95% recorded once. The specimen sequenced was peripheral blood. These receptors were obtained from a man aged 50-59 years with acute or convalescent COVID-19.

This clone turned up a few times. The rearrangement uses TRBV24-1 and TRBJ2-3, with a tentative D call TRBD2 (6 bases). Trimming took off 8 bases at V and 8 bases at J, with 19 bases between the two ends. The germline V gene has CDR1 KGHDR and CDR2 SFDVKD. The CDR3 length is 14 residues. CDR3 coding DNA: TGTGCCACCAAAGAGGGCGGGGATCGTGCTACGCAGTATTTT. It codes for CATKEGGDRATQYF.

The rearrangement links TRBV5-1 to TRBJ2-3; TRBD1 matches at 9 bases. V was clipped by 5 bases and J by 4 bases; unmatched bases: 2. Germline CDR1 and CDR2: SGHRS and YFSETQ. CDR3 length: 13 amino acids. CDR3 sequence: CASRWDRADTQYF. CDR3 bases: TGCGCCAGCAGATGGGACAGGGCAGATACGCAGTATTTT. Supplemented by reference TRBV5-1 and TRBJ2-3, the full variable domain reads KAGVTQTPRYLIKTRGQQVTLSCSPISGHRSVSWYQQTPGQGLQFLFEYFSETQRNKGNFPGRFSGRQFSNSRSEMNVSTLELGDSALYLCASRWDRADTQYFGPGTRLTVL.

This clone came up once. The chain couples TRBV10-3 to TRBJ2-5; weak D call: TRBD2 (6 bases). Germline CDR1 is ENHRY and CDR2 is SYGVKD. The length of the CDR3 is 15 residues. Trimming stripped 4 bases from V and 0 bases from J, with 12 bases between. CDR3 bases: TGTGCCATCAGTGCTGGATGGGGGGACCAAGAGACCCAGTACTTC. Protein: CAISAGWGDQETQYF.

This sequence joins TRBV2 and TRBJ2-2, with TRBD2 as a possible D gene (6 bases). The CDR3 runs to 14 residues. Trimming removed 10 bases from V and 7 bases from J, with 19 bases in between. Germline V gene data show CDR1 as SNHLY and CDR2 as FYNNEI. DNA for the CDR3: TGTGCCACCACCATGGCGACGGGAGTCGGGGAGCTGTTTTTT. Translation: CATTMATGVGELFF.

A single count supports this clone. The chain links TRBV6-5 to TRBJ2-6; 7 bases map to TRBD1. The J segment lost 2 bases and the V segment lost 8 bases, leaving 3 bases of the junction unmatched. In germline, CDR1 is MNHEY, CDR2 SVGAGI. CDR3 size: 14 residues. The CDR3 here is CASRGGAGANVLTF. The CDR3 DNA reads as TGTGCCAGCCGAGGGGGCGCTGGGGCCAACGTCCTGACTTTC.

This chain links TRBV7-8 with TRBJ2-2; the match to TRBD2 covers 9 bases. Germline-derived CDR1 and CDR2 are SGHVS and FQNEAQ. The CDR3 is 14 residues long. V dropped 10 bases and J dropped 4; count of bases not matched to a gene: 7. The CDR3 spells CATGEREVTGELFF. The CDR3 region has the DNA TGTGCCACCGGGGAGCGGGAGGTCACCGGGGAGCTGTTTTTT.

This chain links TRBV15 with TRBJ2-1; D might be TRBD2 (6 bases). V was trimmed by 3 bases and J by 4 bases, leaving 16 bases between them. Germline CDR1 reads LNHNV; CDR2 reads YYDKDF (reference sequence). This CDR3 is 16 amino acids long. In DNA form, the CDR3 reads TGTGCCACCAGCAGCTCTGAGGGGAGGAGGTACAATGAGCAGTTCTTC. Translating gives CATSSSEGRRYNEQFF.